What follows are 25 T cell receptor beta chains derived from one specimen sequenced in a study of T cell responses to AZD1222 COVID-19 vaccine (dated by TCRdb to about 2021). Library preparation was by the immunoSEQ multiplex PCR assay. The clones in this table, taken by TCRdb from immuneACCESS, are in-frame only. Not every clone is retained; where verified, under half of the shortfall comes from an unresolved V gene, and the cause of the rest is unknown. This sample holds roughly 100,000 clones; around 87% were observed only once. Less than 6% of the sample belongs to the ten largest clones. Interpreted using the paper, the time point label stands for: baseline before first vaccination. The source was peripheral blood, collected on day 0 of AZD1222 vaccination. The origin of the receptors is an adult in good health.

In DNA, the CDR3 is TGTGCCAGCAGCTTAAACATAGCACACGAGCAGTACTTC. Protein: CASSLNIAHEQYF. The genes are TRBV7-3 and TRBJ2-7; D ambiguous. Per the germline V gene, CDR1 is SGHTA and CDR2 is FQGTGA. The CDR3 is 13 residues long. The V and J ends lost 1 base and 5 bases respectively, with 9 bases between them.

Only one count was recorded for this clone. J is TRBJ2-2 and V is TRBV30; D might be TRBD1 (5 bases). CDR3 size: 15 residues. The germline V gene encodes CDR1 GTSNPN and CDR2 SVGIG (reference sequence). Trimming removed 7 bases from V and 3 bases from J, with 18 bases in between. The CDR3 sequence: CASGHDPRDTGELFF. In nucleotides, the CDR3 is TGTGCCTCTGGACACGACCCTAGGGACACCGGGGAGCTGTTTTTT.

CDR3 DNA: TGTGCCACCCCTCCGGCGGGGGGACAGGTGGTAAGTAGCAATCAGCCCCAGCATTTT. Translated, it gives CATPPAGGQVVSSNQPQHF. The V and J genes are TRBV3-1 (or the pseudogene TRBV3-2) and TRBJ1-5; 8 nucleotides match TRBD1. Germline values: CDR1 LGHDT, CDR2 YNNKEL (reference sequence). V lost 10 bases to trimming and J lost 0 bases; unmatched junction nucleotides: 20. The CDR3 consists of 19 residues.

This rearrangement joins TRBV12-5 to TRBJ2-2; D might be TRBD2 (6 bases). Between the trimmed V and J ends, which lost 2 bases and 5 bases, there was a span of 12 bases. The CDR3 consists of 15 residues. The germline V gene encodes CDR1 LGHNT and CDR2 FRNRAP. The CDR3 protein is CASGLLRGGTGELFF. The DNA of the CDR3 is TGTGCTAGTGGTTTGTTGCGGGGAGGAACCGGGGAGCTGTTTTTT.

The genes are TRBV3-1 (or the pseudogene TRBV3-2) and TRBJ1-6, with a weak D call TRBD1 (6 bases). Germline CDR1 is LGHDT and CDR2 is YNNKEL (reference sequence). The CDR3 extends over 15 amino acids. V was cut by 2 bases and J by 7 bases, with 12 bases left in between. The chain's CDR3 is CASSQNRVGNSPLHF. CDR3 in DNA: TGTGCCAGCAGCCAAAACAGGGTGGGAAATTCACCCCTCCACTTT.

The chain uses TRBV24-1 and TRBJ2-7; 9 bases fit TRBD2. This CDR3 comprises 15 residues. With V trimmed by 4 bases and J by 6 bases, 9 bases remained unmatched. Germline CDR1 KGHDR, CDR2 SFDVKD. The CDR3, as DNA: TGTGCCACCAGTGACCGAGGGACTAGCCCCTTCGAGCAGTACTTC. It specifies CATSDRGTSPFEQYF.

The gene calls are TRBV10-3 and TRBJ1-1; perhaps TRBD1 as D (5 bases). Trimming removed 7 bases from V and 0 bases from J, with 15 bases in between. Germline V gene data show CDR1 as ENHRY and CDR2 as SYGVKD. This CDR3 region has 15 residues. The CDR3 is CAIMQGGRVNTEAFF. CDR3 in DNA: TGTGCCATCATGCAGGGTGGCAGGGTGAACACTGAAGCTTTCTTT.

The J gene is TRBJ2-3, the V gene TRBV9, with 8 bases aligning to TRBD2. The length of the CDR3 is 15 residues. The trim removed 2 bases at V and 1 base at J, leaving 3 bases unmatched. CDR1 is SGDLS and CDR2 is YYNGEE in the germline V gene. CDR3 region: CASSVIAGRTDTQYF. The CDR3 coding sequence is TGTGCCAGCAGCGTTATAGCGGGGCGCACAGATACGCAGTATTTT.

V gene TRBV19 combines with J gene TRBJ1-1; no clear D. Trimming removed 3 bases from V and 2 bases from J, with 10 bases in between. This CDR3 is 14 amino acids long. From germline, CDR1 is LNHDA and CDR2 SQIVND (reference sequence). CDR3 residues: CASSIPNRNTEAFF. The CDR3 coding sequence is TGTGCCAGTAGTATCCCTAACAGAAACACTGAAGCTTTCTTT.

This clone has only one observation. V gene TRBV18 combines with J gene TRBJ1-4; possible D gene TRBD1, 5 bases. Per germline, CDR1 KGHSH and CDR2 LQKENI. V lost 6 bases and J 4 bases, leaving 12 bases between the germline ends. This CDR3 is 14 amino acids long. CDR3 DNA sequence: TGTGCCAGCTCCGTGGGGGGAAGTAATGAAAAACTGTTTTTT. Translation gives CASSVGGSNEKLFF.

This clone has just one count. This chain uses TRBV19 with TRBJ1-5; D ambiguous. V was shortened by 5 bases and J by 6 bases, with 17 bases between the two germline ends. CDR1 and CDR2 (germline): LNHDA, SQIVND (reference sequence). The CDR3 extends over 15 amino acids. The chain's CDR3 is CASSPGPLTGQPQHF. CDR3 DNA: TGTGCCAGTAGTCCGGGCCCCCTCACGGGTCAGCCCCAGCATTTT.

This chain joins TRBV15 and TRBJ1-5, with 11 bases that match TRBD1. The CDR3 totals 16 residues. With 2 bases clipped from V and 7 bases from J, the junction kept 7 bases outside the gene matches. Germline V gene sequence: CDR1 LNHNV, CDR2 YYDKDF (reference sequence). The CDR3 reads CATSRSGQGARQPQHF. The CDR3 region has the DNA TGTGCCACCAGCAGATCCGGACAGGGGGCTAGGCAGCCCCAGCATTTT.

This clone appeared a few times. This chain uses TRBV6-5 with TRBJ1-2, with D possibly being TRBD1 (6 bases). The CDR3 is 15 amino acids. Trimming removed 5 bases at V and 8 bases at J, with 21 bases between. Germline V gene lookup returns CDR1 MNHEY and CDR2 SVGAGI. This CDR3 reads CASSLSGGRYNGYTF. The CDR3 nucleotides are TGTGCCAGCAGTCTATCGGGGGGCCGATATAACGGCTACACCTTC.

CDR3 bases: TGTGCCAGCAGTGAGGGACAGGTCCGTGACTATGGCTACACCTTC. This translates into CASSEGQVRDYGYTF. This sequence joins TRBV25-1 and TRBJ1-2; 8 positions match TRBD1. Germline lookup yields CDR1 MGHDK and CDR2 SYGVNS. Trimming took 3 bases from V and 3 from J; bases not matched to a gene: 6. The CDR3 runs to 15 residues.

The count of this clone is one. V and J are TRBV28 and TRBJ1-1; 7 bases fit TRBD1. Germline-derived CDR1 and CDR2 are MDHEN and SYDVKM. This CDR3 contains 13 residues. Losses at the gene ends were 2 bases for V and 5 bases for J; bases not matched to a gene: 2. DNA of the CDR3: TGTGCCAGCAGTTTAGCAGGGGGAACTGAAGCTTTCTTT. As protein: CASSLAGGTEAFF.

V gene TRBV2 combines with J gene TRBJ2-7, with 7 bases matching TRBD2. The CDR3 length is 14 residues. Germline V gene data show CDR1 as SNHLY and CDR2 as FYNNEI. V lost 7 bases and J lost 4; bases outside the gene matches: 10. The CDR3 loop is CASNPGLGRYEQYF. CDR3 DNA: TGTGCCAGCAACCCTGGACTAGGGAGGTACGAGCAGTACTTC.

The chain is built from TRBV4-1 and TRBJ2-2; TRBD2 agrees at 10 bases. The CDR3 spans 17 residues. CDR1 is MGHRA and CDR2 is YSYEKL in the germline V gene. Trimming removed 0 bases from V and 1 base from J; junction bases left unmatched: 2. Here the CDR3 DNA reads TGCGCCAGCAGCCAAGAACTAGCGGGGAAGAACACCGGGGAGCTGTTTTTT. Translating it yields CASSQELAGKNTGELFF.

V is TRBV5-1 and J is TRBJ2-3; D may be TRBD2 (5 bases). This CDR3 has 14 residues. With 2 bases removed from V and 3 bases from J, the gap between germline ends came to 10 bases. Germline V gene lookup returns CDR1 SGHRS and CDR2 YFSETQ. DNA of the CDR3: TGCGCCAGCAGCTTAGGGAGCGGAACAGATACGCAGTATTTT. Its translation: CASSLGSGTDTQYF.

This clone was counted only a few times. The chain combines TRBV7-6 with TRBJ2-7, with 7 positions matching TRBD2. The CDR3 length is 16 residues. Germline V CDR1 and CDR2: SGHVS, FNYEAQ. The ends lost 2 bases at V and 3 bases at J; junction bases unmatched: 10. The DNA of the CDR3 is TGTGCCAGCAGCTTAACTGCGGCGGGAGCGAGCTACGAGCAGTACTTC. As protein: CASSLTAAGASYEQYF.

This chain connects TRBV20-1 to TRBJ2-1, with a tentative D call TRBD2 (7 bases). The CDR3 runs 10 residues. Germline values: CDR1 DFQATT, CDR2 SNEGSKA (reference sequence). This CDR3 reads CTPRGGGQFF. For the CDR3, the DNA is TGCACCCCTAGGGGGGGTGGGCAGTTCTTC.

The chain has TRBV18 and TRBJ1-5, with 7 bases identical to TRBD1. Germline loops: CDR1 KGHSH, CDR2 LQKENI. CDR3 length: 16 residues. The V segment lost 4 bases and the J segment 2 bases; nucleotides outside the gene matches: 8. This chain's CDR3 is CASSRGQAGGNQPQHF. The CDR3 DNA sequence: TGTGCCAGCTCACGTGGACAGGCGGGGGGCAATCAGCCCCAGCATTTT.

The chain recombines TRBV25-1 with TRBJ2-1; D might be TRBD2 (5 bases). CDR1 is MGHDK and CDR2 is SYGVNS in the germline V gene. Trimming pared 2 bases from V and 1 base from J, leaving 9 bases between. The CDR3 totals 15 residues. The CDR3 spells CASSENRGSYNEQFF. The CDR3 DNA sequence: TGTGCCAGCAGTGAAAACCGGGGATCCTACAATGAGCAGTTCTTC.

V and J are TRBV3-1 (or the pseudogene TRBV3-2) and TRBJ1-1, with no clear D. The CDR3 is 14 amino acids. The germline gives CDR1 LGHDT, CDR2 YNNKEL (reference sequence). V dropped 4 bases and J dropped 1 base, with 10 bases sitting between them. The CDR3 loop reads CASSPNQANTEAFF. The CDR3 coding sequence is TGTGCCAGCAGCCCCAACCAAGCGAACACTGAAGCTTTCTTT.

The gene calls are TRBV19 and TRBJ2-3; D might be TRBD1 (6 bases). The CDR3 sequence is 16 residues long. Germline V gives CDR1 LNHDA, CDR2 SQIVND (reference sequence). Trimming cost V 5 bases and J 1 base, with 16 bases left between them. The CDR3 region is CASSGGQSRRTDTQYF. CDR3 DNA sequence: TGTGCCAGTAGTGGAGGACAGTCTCGCCGCACAGATACGCAGTATTTT.

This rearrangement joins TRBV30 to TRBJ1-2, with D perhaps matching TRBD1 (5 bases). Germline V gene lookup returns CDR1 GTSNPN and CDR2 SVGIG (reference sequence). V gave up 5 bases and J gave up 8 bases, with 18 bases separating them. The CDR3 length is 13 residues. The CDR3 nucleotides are TGTGCCTGGGGGGACGGGATGTGGAGCGGCTACACCTTC. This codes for CAWGDGMWSGYTF. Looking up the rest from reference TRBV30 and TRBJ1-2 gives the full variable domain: SQTIHQWPATLVQPVGSPLSLECTVEGTSNPNLYWYRQAAGRGLQLLFYSVGIGQISSEVPQNLSASRPQDRQFILSSKKLLLSDSGFYLCAWGDGMWSGYTFGSGTRLTVV.